This T cell receptor (beta chain) was sequenced in a study of CD8 T cells in ankylosing spondylitis. MiXCR, run by TCRdb on the 5' RACE reads, gives a single entry per CDR3 protein. This table holds roughly 250,000 distinct CDR3 sequences, more than 9% found once. This clonotype was seen repeatedly, ten times or more. The TCR sequence derives from a male donor with ankylosing spondylitis or in good health (not recorded which). The sequenced material came from blood, either unsorted or a sorted T cell fraction (not recorded which).

CDR3 sequence reads: CASSQVEGAGEQYF. CDR3 DNA sequence: TGTGCCAGCAGCCAAGTGGAGGGGGCGGGCGAGCAGTACTTC. This sequence joins TRBV3-1 and TRBJ2-7; D is possibly TRBD1 (7 bases). Trimming stripped 1 base from V and 6 bases from J, with 13 bases between. The CDR3 is made up of 14 amino acids. Germline V gene sequence: CDR1 LGHDT, CDR2 YNNKEL (reference sequence).